Presented here are 13 T cell receptor beta chains from one specimen sequenced in a study of blood T cells in healthy people across ages. Primed by a sample-barcoded 5' primer and a J-beta primer mix, a second PCR proceeded for 7 to 11 cycles. TCRdb analysed the 5' RACE reads with MiXCR anew, one entry per CDR3 protein. The table has fewer than 900,000 distinct CDR3 sequences, more than 40% seen once; the top ten hold 20% to 25%. The source material was blood. The receptors come from a woman aged 55-75 years in good health.

V is TRBV7-3 and J is TRBJ2-1, with D hard to call. The V end lost 9 bases, the J end lost 0 bases, and 6 bases lay between the germline ends. Per the germline V gene, CDR1 is SGHTA and CDR2 is FQGTGA. This CDR3 is built from 12 residues. The CDR3 bases are TGTGCCAGTACAGACTCCTACAATGAGCAGTTCTTC. Residues: CASTDSYNEQFF.

This clonotype was counted between two and nine times. J is TRBJ1-1 and V is TRBV10-3; maybe TRBD1 (6 bases). Per germline, CDR1 ENHRY and CDR2 SYGVKD. The CDR3 sequence is 15 residues long. Trimming stripped 5 bases from V and 0 bases from J, with 13 bases between. Here the CDR3 reads CAISRRTAMNTEAFF. The CDR3 bases are TGTGCCATCAGTCGTCGGACAGCAATGAACACTGAAGCTTTCTTT.

V is TRBV29-1 and J is TRBJ2-1; TRBD2 aligns across 8 bases. The CDR3 covers 14 residues. The V gene's germline CDR1 is SQVTM and CDR2 ANQGSEA. As DNA, the CDR3 is TGCGGCCCCGACCGGGTAGCGGGAATAAATGAGCAGTTCTTC. This sequence encodes CGPDRVAGINEQFF.

This chain connects TRBV28 to TRBJ2-1; TRBD2 is a possible D gene (7 bases). This CDR3 spans 16 amino acids. The V and J ends lost 5 bases and 6 bases respectively, with 20 bases between them. Germline lookup yields CDR1 MDHEN and CDR2 SYDVKM. CDR3 loop: CASSGEGQGGGNEQFF. As DNA, the CDR3 is TGTGCCAGCAGTGGGGAGGGTCAAGGGGGAGGCAATGAGCAGTTCTTC.

The chain uses TRBV6-5 and TRBJ2-5, with no clear D. Trimming stripped 0 bases from V and 1 base from J, with 6 bases between. CDR1 is MNHEY, CDR2 SVGAGI, per germline. CDR3 length: 14 residues. The CDR3 DNA sequence: TGTGCCAGCAGTTACTCGCCCAGCCAAGAGACCCAGTACTTC. Translation: CASSYSPSQETQYF.

The chain is built from TRBV19 and TRBJ2-5; D possibly corresponds to TRBD2 (6 bases). Germline V gives CDR1 LNHDA, CDR2 SQIVND (reference sequence). Trimming shortened V by 1 base and J by 11 bases, and 8 bases separated the two germline ends. This CDR3 is built from 11 residues. Here the CDR3 reads CASSIGAGQYF. CDR3 nucleotides: TGTGCCAGTAGTATAGGGGCGGGGCAGTACTTC.

The chain is built from TRBV2 and TRBJ2-1, with 9 bases aligning to TRBD2. Trimming cost V 0 bases and J 4 bases; bases outside gene matches: 1. The length of the CDR3 is 15 residues. Germline assignment: CDR1 SNHLY and CDR2 FYNNEI. As DNA, the CDR3 is TGTGCCAGCAGTGAAGCTAGCGGGGGATACAATGAGCAGTTCTTC. It codes for CASSEASGGYNEQFF.

This clonotype was detected many times. The rearrangement joins TRBV29-1 to TRBJ2-1; D may be TRBD1 or TRBD2 (8 bases each). The CDR3 sequence is 13 residues long. In germline, CDR1 is SQVTM, CDR2 ANQGSEA. The V end lost 5 bases, the J end lost 9 bases, and 17 bases lay between the germline ends. The CDR3 sequence is CSVSWTGTSEQFF. The CDR3, as DNA: TGCAGCGTTAGTTGGACAGGGACTAGTGAGCAGTTCTTC.

The gene calls are TRBV27 and TRBJ2-5; weak D call: TRBD2 (6 bases). The CDR3 runs to 13 residues. CDR1 MNHEY and CDR2 SMNVEV come from the germline V gene (reference sequence). V was trimmed by 4 bases and J by 5 bases, leaving 11 bases between them. The CDR3 spells CASSSPGRETQYF. CDR3 coding DNA: TGTGCCAGCAGTTCACCAGGGAGGGAGACCCAGTACTTC.

This chain links TRBV3-1 with TRBJ2-7, with D perhaps TRBD2 (6 bases). The germline CDR1 and CDR2 sequences are LGHDT and YNNKEL (reference sequence). With 0 bases removed from V and 12 bases from J, the gap between germline ends came to 15 bases. This CDR3 region has 13 residues. CDR3 sequence reads: CASSQDGPGGLYF. The CDR3 DNA sequence: TGTGCCAGCAGCCAAGATGGGCCCGGGGGACTGTACTTC.

This clonotype was observed a single time. A read error may explain this, as a much larger clone is one base away. The V call is TRBV6-2 or TRBV6-3, the J call TRBJ2-1; maybe TRBD2 (6 bases). V lost 6 bases to trimming and J lost 4 bases, with 16 bases between them. CDR1 MNHEY and CDR2 SVGEGT come from the germline V gene. The CDR3 consists of 15 residues. This CDR3 is CASSQTSRAYNEQFF. The DNA of the CDR3 is TGTGCCAGCAGCCAAACTAGCAGAGCATACAATGAGCAGTTCTTC.

This clonotype came up many times. Here the CDR3 reads CSARKSLRGGVETQYF. The DNA of the CDR3 is TGCAGTGCTAGAAAGAGTTTGCGGGGGGGAGTAGAGACCCAGTACTTC. This chain joins TRBV20-1 and TRBJ2-5; 9 positions match TRBD2. Germline CDR1 DFQATT, CDR2 SNEGSKA (reference sequence). The V and J ends lost 2 bases and 4 bases, in that order; junction bases with no gene match: 11. The CDR3 spans 16 residues.

At least ten counts were recorded for this clonotype. V and J are TRBV10-3 and TRBJ2-3; a possible D gene is TRBD1 (5 bases). The V gene's germline CDR1 is ENHRY and CDR2 SYGVKD. This CDR3 contains 13 residues. V was clipped by 11 bases and J by 0 bases, with 12 bases between them. The CDR3 protein is CARLDSSTDTQYF. The DNA for the CDR3 is TGTGCCCGCTTAGACAGCAGCACAGATACGCAGTATTTT.